This is a list of T cell receptor beta chains from one sample in a study of T cell repertoires in cytomegalovirus infection. TCRdb processed the reads anew with MiXCR; each CDR3 protein has one entry. The top ten clones hold 7.5% to 9% of a sample with about 360,000 distinct CDR3 sequences, 18% of them seen once. Source material: PBMCs. These receptor sequences come from a human donor in good health (CMV status not recorded). Some clones in this sample may be carry-over from other donors' samples. Both conserved end residues are part of each CDR3.

j_call | v_call | cdr3_aa
TRBJ2-1 | TRBV7-9 | CASSLGTLTGEQFF
TRBJ1-2 | TRBV2 | CASSPAGGQGPYGYTF
TRBJ2-4 | TRBV7-2 | CASSRPGQPVRTRLAKNIQYF
TRBJ2-7 | TRBV7-2 | CASIGGAGAYEQYF
TRBJ2-3 | TRBV5-6 | CASSGSYDTQYF
TRBJ2-1 | TRBV20-1 | CSASVNRDYNEQFF
TRBJ2-1 | TRBV6-5 | CASSYSGPKGNEQFF
TRBJ2-7 | TRBV7-9 | CASSPRRGEQYF
TRBJ2-7 | TRBV12-5 | CASGPEGSLHEQYF
TRBJ2-5 | TRBV25-1 | CASQGGGETQYF
TRBJ2-7 | TRBV6-6 | CASSYSTASYEQYF
TRBJ2-5 | TRBV7-2 | CASSESGIQETQYF
TRBJ2-1 | TRBV7-6 | CAKGGRDIGNEQFF
TRBJ2-4 | TRBV7-2 | CASSLVVDIAKNIQYF
TRBJ1-2 | TRBV19 | CASRQDRDNGYTF
TRBJ2-3 | TRBV7-2 | CASSLNREDTQYF
TRBJ2-2 | TRBV20-1 | CSARTGGITGELFF
TRBJ1-1 | TRBV10-2 | CASSESIGLNTEAFF
TRBJ1-4 | TRBV7-9 | CASSLRRDFNEKLFF
TRBJ2-7 | TRBV14 | CASSPWVQGRPYEQYF
TRBJ2-7 | TRBV6-2/TRBV6-3 | CASSLDPDRGGAFHEQYF
TRBJ2-1 | TRBV7-2 | CASSLEWRNEQFF
TRBJ2-3 | TRBV5-1 | CASGSRTSTDTQYF
TRBJ1-2 | TRBV7-2 | CASSFKGGGIGYTF
TRBJ2-5 | TRBV11-2 | CASRKRDGMETQYF
TRBJ2-7 | TRBV2 | CASSHGQPDYEQYF
TRBJ1-2 | TRBV7-9 | CASSFSRGRSVGYTF
TRBJ1-3 | TRBV7-8 | CASTTSRGNSGNTIYF
TRBJ2-2 | TRBV19 | CASKAGSSWTGELFF
TRBJ2-1 | TRBV4-3 | CASSQGQGVGNEQFF
TRBJ2-1 | TRBV20-1 | CSARVPFFYNEQFF
TRBJ1-1 | TRBV6-2/TRBV6-3 | CASSYSTDRGQNTEAFF
TRBJ1-1 | TRBV28 | CASIRYGNTEAFF
TRBJ1-2 | TRBV7-6 | CASSPGHHTRGGYTF
TRBJ2-1 | TRBV10-3 | CAITGRRTSDNNEQFF
TRBJ2-3 | TRBV7-2 | CASSSSRLDTQYF
TRBJ2-7 | TRBV12-3/TRBV12-4 | CASRSHWDRELEQYF
TRBJ2-7 | TRBV20-1 | CSARVLYEQYF
TRBJ1-1 | TRBV7-6 | CASSPLGEDTEAFF
TRBJ2-6 | TRBV20-1 | CSARDRGSFSGANVLTF
TRBJ1-1 | TRBV18 | CASSPSQRNTEAFF
TRBJ1-2 | TRBV5-5 | CASTPGQGAYGYTF
TRBJ1-6 | TRBV7-8 | CASSLASGGSPLHF
TRBJ1-4 | TRBV6-6 | CASSYPPGQGRQGELFF
TRBJ2-3 | TRBV20-1 | CSALGGGPDTDTQYF
TRBJ2-1 | TRBV6-2/TRBV6-3 | CASSTNFDNEQFF
TRBJ1-4 | TRBV4-3 | CASSQISPNSVKLFF
TRBJ2-7 | TRBV19 | CASSLGALSYEQYF
TRBJ2-7 | TRBV6-1 | CASTTSESYEQYF
TRBJ2-2 | TRBV2 | CASSALLGHTGELFF
TRBJ2-7 | TRBV5-4 | CASSYRDRVSEQYF